The 2 T cell receptor beta chains in this list originate from one sample, sequenced in a study of blood T cell repertoires in COVID-19. Produced via immunoSEQ multiplex PCR; TCRdb's table is partial and in-frame only. Of 250,000 to 300,000 clones listed, approximately 89% were seen once; the top ten hold 1.5% to 2%. The sequenced sample consisted of PBMCs or T cells enriched from blood (not recorded which). The origin of the receptors is a woman aged 60 to 75 who had recovered from COVID-19.

The chain combines TRBV28 with TRBJ1-5; D is ambiguous. Germline V lookup: CDR1 MDHEN, CDR2 SYDVKM. Trimming took off 5 bases at V and 1 base at J, with 12 bases between the two ends. This CDR3 contains 15 residues. In DNA form, the CDR3 reads TGTGCCAGCAGTCACCTGAGGCAGAGCAATCAGCCCCAGCATTTT. Translated: CASSHLRQSNQPQHF.

V gene TRBV11-2 combines with J gene TRBJ2-7, with TRBD1 matching over 9 bases. The germline V gene encodes CDR1 SGHAT and CDR2 FQNNGV. With 1 base clipped from V and 6 bases from J, the junction kept 10 bases outside the gene matches. The CDR3 covers 16 residues. CDR3 coding DNA: TGTGCCAGCAGCTTAGGCCCGGGACAGGGCGGGTTCGAGCAGTACTTC. As protein: CASSLGPGQGGFEQYF.